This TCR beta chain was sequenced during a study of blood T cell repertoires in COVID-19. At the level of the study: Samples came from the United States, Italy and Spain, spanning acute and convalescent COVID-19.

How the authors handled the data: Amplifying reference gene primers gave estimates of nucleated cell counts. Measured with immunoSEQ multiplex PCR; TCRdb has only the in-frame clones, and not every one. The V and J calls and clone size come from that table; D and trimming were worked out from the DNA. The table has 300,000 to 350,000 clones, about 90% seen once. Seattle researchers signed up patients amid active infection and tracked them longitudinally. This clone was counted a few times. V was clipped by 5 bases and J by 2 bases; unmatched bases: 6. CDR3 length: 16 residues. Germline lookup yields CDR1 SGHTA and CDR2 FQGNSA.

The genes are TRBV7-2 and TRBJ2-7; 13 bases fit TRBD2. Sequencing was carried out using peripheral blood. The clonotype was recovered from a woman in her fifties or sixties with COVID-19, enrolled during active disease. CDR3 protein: CASSPGLAGTAYEQYF. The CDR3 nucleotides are TGTGCCAGCAGCCCGGGACTAGCGGGGACGGCCTACGAGCAGTACTTC.